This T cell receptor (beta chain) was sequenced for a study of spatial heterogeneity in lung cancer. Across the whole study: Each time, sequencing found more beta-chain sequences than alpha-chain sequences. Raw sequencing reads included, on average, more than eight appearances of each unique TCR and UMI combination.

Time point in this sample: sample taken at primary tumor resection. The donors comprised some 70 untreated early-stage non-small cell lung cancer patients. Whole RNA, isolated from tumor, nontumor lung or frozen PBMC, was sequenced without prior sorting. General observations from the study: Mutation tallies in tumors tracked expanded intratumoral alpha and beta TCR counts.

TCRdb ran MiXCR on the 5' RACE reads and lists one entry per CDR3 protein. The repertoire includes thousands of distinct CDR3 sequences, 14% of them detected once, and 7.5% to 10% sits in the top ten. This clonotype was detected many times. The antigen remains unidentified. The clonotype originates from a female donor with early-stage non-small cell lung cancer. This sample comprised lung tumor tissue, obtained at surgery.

The CDR3 protein is CASSSTGAITYNEQFF. CDR3 nucleotide sequence: TGTGCCAGCTCAAGCACGGGGGCTATTACCTACAATGAGCAGTTCTTC. V gene TRBV18 combines with J gene TRBJ2-1; D assignment may be TRBD1 or TRBD2 (6 bases each). The CDR3 sequence is 16 residues long. CDR1 KGHSH and CDR2 LQKENI come from the germline V gene. Trimming removed 5 bases at V and 2 bases at J, with 16 bases between.